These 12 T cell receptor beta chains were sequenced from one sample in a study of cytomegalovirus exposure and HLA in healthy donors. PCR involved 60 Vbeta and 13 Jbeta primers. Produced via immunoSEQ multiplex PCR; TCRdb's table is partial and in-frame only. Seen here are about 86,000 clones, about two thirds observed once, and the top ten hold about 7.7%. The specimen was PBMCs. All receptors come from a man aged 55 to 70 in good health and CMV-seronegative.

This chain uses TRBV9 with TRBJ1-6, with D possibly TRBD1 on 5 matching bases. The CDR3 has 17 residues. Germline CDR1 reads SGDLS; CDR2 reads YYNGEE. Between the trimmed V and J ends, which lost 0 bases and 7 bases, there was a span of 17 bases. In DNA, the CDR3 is TGTGCCAGCAGCGTAGATTCCCGGCCAGGGCCCAATTCACCCCTCCACTTT. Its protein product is CASSVDSRPGPNSPLHF.

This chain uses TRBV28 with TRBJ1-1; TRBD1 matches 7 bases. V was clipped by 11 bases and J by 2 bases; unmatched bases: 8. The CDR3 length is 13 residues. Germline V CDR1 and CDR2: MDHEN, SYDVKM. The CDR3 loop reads CAAVGTANTEAFF. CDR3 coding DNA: TGTGCCGCCGTGGGGACAGCAAACACTGAAGCTTTCTTT.

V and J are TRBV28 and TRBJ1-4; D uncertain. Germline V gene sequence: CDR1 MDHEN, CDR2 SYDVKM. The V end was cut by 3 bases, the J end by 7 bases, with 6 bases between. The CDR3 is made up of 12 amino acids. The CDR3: CASSFTVEKLFF. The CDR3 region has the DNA TGTGCCAGCAGTTTTACGGTTGAAAAACTGTTTTTT.

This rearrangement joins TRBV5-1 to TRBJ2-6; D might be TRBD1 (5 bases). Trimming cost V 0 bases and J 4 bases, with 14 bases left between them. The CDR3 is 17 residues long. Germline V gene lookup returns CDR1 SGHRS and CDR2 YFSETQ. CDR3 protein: CASSLVQGATGANVLTF. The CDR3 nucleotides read TGCGCCAGCAGCTTGGTCCAGGGTGCCACCGGGGCCAACGTCCTGACTTTC. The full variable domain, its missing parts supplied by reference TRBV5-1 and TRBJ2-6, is KAGVTQTPRYLIKTRGQQVTLSCSPISGHRSVSWYQQTPGQGLQFLFEYFSETQRNKGNFPGRFSGRQFSNSRSEMNVSTLELGDSALYLCASSLVQGATGANVLTFGAGSRLTVL.

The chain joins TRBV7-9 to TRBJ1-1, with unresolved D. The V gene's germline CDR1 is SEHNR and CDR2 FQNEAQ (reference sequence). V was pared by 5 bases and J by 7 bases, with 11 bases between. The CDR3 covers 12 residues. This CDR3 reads CASSRRELEAFF. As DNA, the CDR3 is TGTGCCAGCAGCCGAAGGGAGCTTGAAGCTTTCTTT.

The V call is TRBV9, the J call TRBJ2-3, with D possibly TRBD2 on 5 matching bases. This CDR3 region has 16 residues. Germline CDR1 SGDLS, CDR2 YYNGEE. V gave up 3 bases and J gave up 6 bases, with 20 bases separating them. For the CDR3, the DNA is TGTGCCAGCAGCGGGGAAGGAGGACTTCCCCTGGATACGCAGTATTTT. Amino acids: CASSGEGGLPLDTQYF.

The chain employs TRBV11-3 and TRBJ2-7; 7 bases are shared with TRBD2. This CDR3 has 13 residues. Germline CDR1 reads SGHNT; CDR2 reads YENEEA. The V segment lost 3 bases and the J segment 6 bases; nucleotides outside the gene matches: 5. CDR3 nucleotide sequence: TGTGCCAGCAGCTTGCTTGCGGGAGCCGAGCAGTACTTC. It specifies CASSLLAGAEQYF.

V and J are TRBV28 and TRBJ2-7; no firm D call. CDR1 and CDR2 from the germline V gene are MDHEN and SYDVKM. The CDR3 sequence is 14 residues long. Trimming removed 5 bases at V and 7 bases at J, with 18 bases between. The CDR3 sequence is CASSTPTAPEEQYF. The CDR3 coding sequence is TGTGCCAGCAGTACTCCTACAGCCCCTGAGGAGCAGTACTTC.

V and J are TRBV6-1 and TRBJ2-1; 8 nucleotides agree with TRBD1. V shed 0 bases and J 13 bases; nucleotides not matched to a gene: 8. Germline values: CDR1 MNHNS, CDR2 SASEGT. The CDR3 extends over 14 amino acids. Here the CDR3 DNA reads TGTGCCAGCAGTGAAGCGCGGGGCAGGGGGCAACAGTTCTTC. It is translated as CASSEARGRGQQFF.

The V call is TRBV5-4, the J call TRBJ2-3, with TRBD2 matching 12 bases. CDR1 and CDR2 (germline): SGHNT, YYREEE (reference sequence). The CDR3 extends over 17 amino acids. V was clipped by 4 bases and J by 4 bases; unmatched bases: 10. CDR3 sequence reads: CASSPNLLAGGADTQYF. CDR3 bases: TGTGCCAGCAGCCCCAACCTACTAGCGGGAGGCGCAGATACGCAGTATTTT.

Written as DNA, the CDR3 is TGCGCCAGCAGCTCCTCAGACTTTCGCTCCTACAATGAGCAGTTCTTC. This translates into CASSSSDFRSYNEQFF. The chain recombines TRBV4-1 with TRBJ2-1, with D unresolved. This CDR3 has 16 residues. The ends were cut back, 5 bases at V and 0 bases at J, with 14 bases in the middle. Germline-derived CDR1 and CDR2 are MGHRA and YSYEKL.

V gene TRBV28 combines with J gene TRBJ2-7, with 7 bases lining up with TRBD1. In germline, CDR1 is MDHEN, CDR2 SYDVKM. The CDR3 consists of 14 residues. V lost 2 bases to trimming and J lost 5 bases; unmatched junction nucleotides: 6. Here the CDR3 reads CASSLLRQGNEQYF. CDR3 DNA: TGTGCCAGCAGTTTACTCAGACAGGGTAACGAGCAGTACTTC.